This TCR beta chain was observed in a study of cytomegalovirus exposure and HLA in healthy donors. General study findings and limits: The study recorded 150 to 200 TCR beta chains that were cytomegalovirus-associated. Excluded: some indistinguishable V segments such as TRBV6-2 and TRBV6-3. In a later analysis, a genetic analysis reported fewer productive-TCR N-insertions in an Asian-associated ancestry cluster than the cohort average.

Details on this clone: What it recognizes is unknown.

CDR3 length: 12 amino acids. Germline V gene data show CDR1 as SQVTM and CDR2 as ANQGSEA. V was clipped by 3 bases and J by 5 bases, with 10 bases between them. The study ran its PCR with 60 Vbeta and 13 Jbeta primers. Authors' data handling: Tens of millions of unique TCR beta chains, about 10 million of them shared, were counted by a later analysis. Here immunoSEQ multiplex PCR was the method, and the copy in TCRdb shows in-frame clones only, minus some. Clone size and the V and J calls come from that table; the DNA yielded D and trimming. Of fewer than 200,000 clones in the sample, about 85% were seen once.

This receptor was identified in a woman aged 45-59 years in good health and CMV-seropositive. J is TRBJ2-5 and V is TRBV29-1; D might be TRBD2 (6 bases). Sequencing input: PBMCs. The CDR3 here is CSVDRLGETQYF. The CDR3 coding sequence is TGCAGCGTTGACCGACTAGGGGAGACCCAGTACTTC.